One and the same sample provided the 21 T cell receptor beta chains below, sequenced in a study of T cells in Graves' hyperthyroidism and ophthalmopathy. It was RNA transcripts that yielded the amplified TCR beta CDR3 regions. Initially, a first-round RT-PCR of the TCR CDR3 employed the HTBI primer set. From the multiplex PCR reads, TCRdb called clonotypes with MiXCR, one entry per CDR3 protein. The sample shows roughly 420,000 distinct CDR3 sequences, around 14% of them seen only once. The sample taken for sequencing was blood. The receptors were sampled from a woman aged 18-35 years with Graves' hyperthyroidism.

The V gene is TRBV7-9, the J gene TRBJ2-7; 9 nucleotides match TRBD1. V shed 6 bases and J 5 bases; nucleotides not matched to a gene: 8. The CDR3 has 14 amino acids. Germline lookup yields CDR1 SEHNR and CDR2 FQNEAQ (reference sequence). The CDR3 region has the DNA TGTGCCAGCAGTCCCGGGACAGGGAATAACGAGCAGTACTTC. This translates into CASSPGTGNNEQYF.

J is TRBJ2-1 and V is TRBV7-9, with TRBD2 matching over 8 bases. Per the germline V gene, CDR1 is SEHNR and CDR2 is FQNEAQ (reference sequence). The CDR3 extends over 14 amino acids. V lost 2 bases to trimming and J lost 8 bases; unmatched junction nucleotides: 5. CDR3 bases: TGTGCCAGCAGCTTACTCCGGACTAGCCATGAGCAGTTCTTC. Translating it yields CASSLLRTSHEQFF.

The sample holds many counts of this clonotype. The J gene is TRBJ1-1, the V gene TRBV20-1; D possibly corresponds to TRBD1 (6 bases). This CDR3 region has 15 residues. From germline, CDR1 is DFQATT and CDR2 SNEGSKA (reference sequence). V lost 0 bases to trimming and J lost 0 bases, with 11 bases between them. CDR3 loop: CSARDDRRMNTEAFF. CDR3 coding DNA: TGCAGTGCTAGAGACGACAGGCGAATGAACACTGAAGCTTTCTTT.

This clonotype was seen a handful of times. The chain joins TRBV11-2 to TRBJ1-3; perhaps TRBD1 as D (6 bases). Germline V gene lookup returns CDR1 SGHAT and CDR2 FQNNGV. V was trimmed by 6 bases and J by 0 bases, leaving 18 bases between them. This CDR3 comprises 17 residues. The CDR3 coding sequence is TGTGCCAGCAGAACAGTACGGGACATGACCTCTGGAAACACCATATATTTT. It codes for CASRTVRDMTSGNTIYF.

Worth noting for this clonotype: At one of its ends the junction is not consistent with the germline gene, which may arise from a read error. The V and J genes are TRBV7-9 and TRBJ1-3, with D unclear. CDR3 length: 13 residues. Germline CDR1 reads SEHNR; CDR2 reads FQNEAQ (reference sequence). CDR3 coding DNA: TGTGCCAGCAGCCCAGATCCTGGAAACAACATATATTTT. This translates into CASSPDPGNNIYF.

This clonotype was found many times. The rearrangement joins TRBV6-1 to TRBJ2-5, with D uncertain. The CDR3 runs 14 residues. Germline assignment: CDR1 MNHNS and CDR2 SASEGT. V was pared by 3 bases and J by 2 bases, with 10 bases between. The CDR3 loop is CASSEGAGQETQYF. The CDR3 region has the DNA TGTGCCAGCAGTGAGGGCGCCGGACAAGAGACCCAGTACTTC.

The chain links TRBV6-5 to TRBJ1-2; 9 positions match TRBD1. The J segment lost 8 bases and the V segment lost 4 bases, leaving 8 bases of the junction unmatched. This CDR3 spans 14 amino acids. The germline gives CDR1 MNHEY, CDR2 SVGAGI. This CDR3 is CASSFRTGVVGYTF. In nucleotides, the CDR3 is TGTGCCAGCAGTTTTCGGACAGGGGTCGTCGGCTACACCTTC.

This clonotype was picked up one time. This rearrangement joins TRBV11-2 to TRBJ2-7; D perhaps matches TRBD1 (6 bases). The CDR3 is made up of 12 amino acids. Germline V gene sequence: CDR1 SGHAT, CDR2 FQNNGV. V was shortened by 6 bases and J by 4 bases, with 10 bases between the two germline ends. The CDR3 nucleotides are TGTGCCAGCAGACGTACAGGGTACGAGCAGTACTTC. This encodes CASRRTGYEQYF.

This clonotype was seen many times. The V and J genes are TRBV7-9 and TRBJ2-5; D perhaps matches TRBD1 (6 bases). Germline CDR1 and CDR2: SEHNR and FQNEAQ (reference sequence). Deletions cut 5 bases from V and 5 bases from J, with 12 bases between. This CDR3 is 13 amino acids long. The CDR3: CASSTTGSETQYF. As DNA, the CDR3 is TGTGCCAGCAGCACTACAGGGTCTGAGACCCAGTACTTC.

This clonotype was seen only a few times. The chain is built from TRBV6-1 and TRBJ1-2; 9 nucleotides match TRBD1. Germline V gene data show CDR1 as MNHNS and CDR2 as SASEGT. V was clipped by 7 bases and J by 2 bases; unmatched bases: 8. This CDR3 is 15 amino acids long. CDR3 sequence (DNA): TGTGCCAGCAAACCACAGGGGGCGGTGAACTATGGCTACACCTTC. Amino acids: CASKPQGAVNYGYTF.

The table lists this clonotype with many counts. This chain joins TRBV29-1 and TRBJ1-2, with D hard to call. The CDR3 is 13 residues long. Looked up from germline, CDR1 is SQVTM and CDR2 is ANQGSEA. V lost 0 bases and J 8 bases, leaving 13 bases between the germline ends. CDR3 nucleotides: TGCAGCGTTGAAGATGCCGGGCTGGAGGGCTACACCTTC. This codes for CSVEDAGLEGYTF.

This clonotype was seen ten or more times. This chain connects TRBV6-5 to TRBJ2-5, with TRBD2 as a possible D gene (5 bases). Germline-derived CDR1 and CDR2 are MNHEY and SVGAGI. The CDR3 consists of 15 residues. V was pared by 0 bases and J by 1 base, with 9 bases between. The CDR3, as DNA: TGTGCCAGCAGTTACTCTCCGGGATCCCAAGAGACCCAGTACTTC. Residues: CASSYSPGSQETQYF.

This clonotype has at least ten counts. The chain couples TRBV5-1 to TRBJ1-4; tentative D call: TRBD1 (5 bases). Germline-derived CDR1 and CDR2 are SGHRS and YFSETQ. V was cut by 3 bases and J by 5 bases, with 5 bases left in between. This CDR3 is 12 amino acids long. CDR3 amino acids: CASSWGNEKLFF. CDR3 sequence (DNA): TGCGCCAGCAGCTGGGGGAATGAAAAACTGTTTTTT.

The chain joins TRBV11-2 to TRBJ2-7; D might be TRBD2 (5 bases). Trimming removed 5 bases from V and 4 bases from J, with 15 bases in between. The V gene's germline CDR1 is SGHAT and CDR2 FQNNGV. The CDR3 contains 14 residues. The DNA of the CDR3 is TGTGCCAGCAGCCGATGGGGAGTCGGGTACGAGCAGTACTTC. Residues: CASSRWGVGYEQYF.

This clonotype came up many times. The V gene is TRBV12-3 or TRBV12-4, the J gene TRBJ1-2; D gene ambiguous. The CDR3 has 15 amino acids. With 6 bases removed from V and 2 bases from J, the gap between germline ends came to 16 bases. The DNA for the CDR3 is TGTGCCAGCAGAGGTTGGGCAGAGAAAAACTATGGCTACACCTTC. Translated, it gives CASRGWAEKNYGYTF.

This clonotype has ten or more counts. This chain uses TRBV2 with TRBJ1-1, with 7 bases aligning to TRBD1. CDR1 and CDR2 from the germline V gene are SNHLY and FYNNEI. J was trimmed by 7 bases and V by 4 bases; bases with no gene match: 6. CDR3 length: 13 amino acids. CDR3 amino acids: CASSAGTEFEAFF. For the CDR3, the DNA is TGTGCCAGCAGTGCCGGGACAGAGTTTGAAGCTTTCTTT.

Ten or more counts support this clonotype. The DNA of the CDR3 is TGTGCCAGCAGCAACTCTAGCGGGAGGGGCCTCACAGATACGCAGTATTTT. Its protein is CASSNSSGRGLTDTQYF. The chain recombines TRBV7-9 with TRBJ2-3; TRBD2 matches at 12 bases. The germline gives CDR1 SEHNR, CDR2 FQNEAQ (reference sequence). J lost 2 bases, V lost 5 bases, and 8 bases had no gene match. The CDR3 is made up of 17 amino acids. Full variable domain (outside the CDR3, taken from reference TRBV7-9 and TRBJ2-3): DTGVSQNPRHKITKRGQNVTFRCDPISEHNRLYWYRQTLGQGPEFLTYFQNEAQLEKSRLLSDRFSAERPKGSFSTLEIQRTEQGDSAMYLCASSNSSGRGLTDTQYFGPGTRLTVL.

This clonotype was observed at least ten times. CDR3 sequence (DNA): TGTGCCAGCAGACAACTCCCACTAGCGACCTACGAGCAGTACTTC. Residues: CASRQLPLATYEQYF. The chain uses TRBV28 and TRBJ2-7, with 7 bases aligning to TRBD2. V was clipped by 6 bases and J by 2 bases; unmatched bases: 10. Germline V gene data show CDR1 as MDHEN and CDR2 as SYDVKM. The CDR3 has 15 amino acids.

This clonotype was seen repeatedly, ten times or more. This rearrangement joins TRBV7-9 to TRBJ1-1; D ambiguous. The CDR3 consists of 12 residues. CDR1 is SEHNR and CDR2 is FQNEAQ in the germline V gene (reference sequence). Trimming stripped 5 bases from V and 8 bases from J, with 12 bases between. The CDR3 DNA follows: TGTGCCAGCAGCCAATCGGTAGGAGAAGCTTTCTTT. Amino acid sequence: CASSQSVGEAFF.

This clonotype was recorded a few times. The chain is built from TRBV6-1 and TRBJ2-2; D is undetermined. Between the trimmed V and J ends, which lost 5 bases and 0 bases, there was a span of 10 bases. The germline CDR1 and CDR2 sequences are MNHNS and SASEGT. The CDR3 covers 15 residues. CDR3 sequence (DNA): TGTGCCAGCAGTTTCAGGTCTACGAACACCGGGGAGCTGTTTTTT. Protein: CASSFRSTNTGELFF.

This clonotype was detected many times. This rearrangement joins TRBV6-1 to TRBJ1-3; no clear D gene. The V end was cut by 5 bases, the J end by 1 base, with 6 bases between. The germline V gene has CDR1 MNHNS and CDR2 SASEGT. The CDR3 spans 13 residues. The CDR3 nucleotides read TGTGCCAGCAGTTCTGAATCTGGAAACACCATATATTTT. Amino acid sequence: CASSSESGNTIYF.